This T cell receptor (beta chain) comes out of a study of blood T cell repertoires in COVID-19 (TCRdb year 2020). Background on the whole study: The collaborator samples originated in the United States, Italy and Spain and spanned the acute and convalescent phases of COVID-19. The repertoires were released in a freely available public database meant as a resource for research on the immune response to SARS-CoV-2. Nearly every sample came with metadata listing a de-identified subject ID, COVID-19 status, age in years and sex. The dataset comprised deeply sampled blood TCRbeta repertoires from subjects exposed to, actively infected with, or recovered from COVID-19. Samples were obtained from the ongoing ImmuneRACE study (first 160 participants) and from 1,254 subjects provided by 6 global collaborators. Where available, HLA class I and class II types were taken from metadata supplied by the sample provider and were not determined by assay-based typing. The prospective study material was composed of cDNA or gDNA derived from T cells, B-cell-depleted T cells, or PBMCs. What the work shows at the level of the full study, not this receptor alone: The amount of clinical and demographic metadata varied by source and participant and was provided uncurated.

This clone was counted once. No antigen is known for it. The junction shows a germline mismatch at one end, possibly a read error. Including cysteine and phenylalanine, the CDR3 has 14 amino acids. Only the CDR3 portion is preserved as DNA: 42 bases, with reading frame beginning at the first base. Taken from the germline V gene (reference sequence), the CDR1 and CDR2 loops are LNHDA and SQIVND. The immunoSEQ Assay, a bias-controlled multiplex PCR, was used to amplify TCRbeta CDR3 regions from genomic DNA. Per the source publication's procedure: Within the assay, amplification of reference gene primers was used to estimate how many nucleated cells each sample contained. To quantify the absolute abundance of each unique TCRbeta CDR3 rearrangement, sequence reads were collapsed and filtered. Productive Simpson clonality was computed per sample as the square root of Simpson's diversity index over productive rearrangements. Imported from immuneACCESS, the table was reduced by TCRdb to in-frame sequences with V and J called. These copies leave out some clones; in studies compared against another copy, an unresolved V gene accounts for under half, and the cause of the remainder is not known. Clonal size and the V and J genes are those of that table, whereas D and trimming came from the DNA. In all, the sample holds a few hundred thousand clones, and over 75% of those were seen once. About 2% of the sample goes to the ten largest clones.

In the prospective study, participants were about 18 to 95 years old, resided in under 30 geographic areas of the United States, and were enrolled through a virtual design. Cohort assignment in the prospective study relied on participant-reported clinical history from a screening survey and a study questionnaire. For ImmuneRACE Cohort 3, a participant was defined as recovered based on two consecutive negative NP/OP PCR tests, clearance by a healthcare professional, or resolution of symptoms. Each participant in the prospective study had whole blood, serum and a nasopharyngeal or oropharyngeal swab collected by mobile phlebotomists. Additional blood draws and questionnaires over an approximately 2-month period could optionally be provided by prospective study participants. Before DNA extraction, blood samples from the prospective study were shipped at room temperature or frozen.

This TCR was sampled from a woman aged 40 to 50 who had recovered from COVID-19. The sequenced material came from PBMCs or T cells enriched from blood (not recorded which). This chain joins TRBV19 to TRBJ1-2; the central 8 bases match TRBD1. The CDR3 protein: CASSLRTGNSGYTF. The nucleotide sequence is given as TGTGCCAGTAGTCTACGGACAGGGAACTCTGGCTACACCTTC.